This T cell receptor (beta chain) derives from a study of CD8 T cells in Susac syndrome. The CDR3 contains 15 residues. From germline, CDR1 is MNHEY and CDR2 SVGEGT. V dropped 8 bases and J dropped 5 bases, with 20 bases sitting between them. Random-hexamer reverse transcription was applied to roughly 0.5 to 1 ug RNA. TCRdb reanalysed the immunoSEQ multiplex PCR reads using MiXCR and keeps one entry per CDR3 protein. The sample records over 100,000 distinct CDR3 sequences, about 95% being singletons. The chain has TRBV6-2 or TRBV6-3 and TRBJ2-3; D is possibly TRBD1 (5 bases). The sample taken for sequencing was CD4+ T cells from PBMCs. This TCR derives from a human donor in good health. Here the CDR3 reads CASGPLGQEEDTQYF. CDR3 bases: TGTGCCAGCGGACCCTTAGGACAAGAAGAAGATACGCAGTATTTT.